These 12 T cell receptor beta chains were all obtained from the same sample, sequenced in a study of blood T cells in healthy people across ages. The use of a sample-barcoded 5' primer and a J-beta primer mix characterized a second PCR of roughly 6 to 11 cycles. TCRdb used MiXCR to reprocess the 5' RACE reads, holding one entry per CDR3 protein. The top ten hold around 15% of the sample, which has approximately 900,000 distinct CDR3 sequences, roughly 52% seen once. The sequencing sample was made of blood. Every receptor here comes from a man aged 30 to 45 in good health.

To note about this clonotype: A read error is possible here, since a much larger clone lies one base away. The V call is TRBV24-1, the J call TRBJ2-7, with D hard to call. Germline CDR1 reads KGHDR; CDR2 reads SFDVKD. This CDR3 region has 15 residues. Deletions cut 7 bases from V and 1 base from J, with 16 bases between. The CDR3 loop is CATRGWAVESYEQYF. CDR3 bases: TGTGCCACCAGGGGGTGGGCAGTAGAGTCCTACGAGCAGTACTTC.

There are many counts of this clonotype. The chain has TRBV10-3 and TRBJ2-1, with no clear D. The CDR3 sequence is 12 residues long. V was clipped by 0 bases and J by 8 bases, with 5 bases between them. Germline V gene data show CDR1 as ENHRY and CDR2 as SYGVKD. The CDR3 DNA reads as TGTGCCATCAGTGAGTCTGGCGATGAGCAGTTCTTC. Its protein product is CAISESGDEQFF.

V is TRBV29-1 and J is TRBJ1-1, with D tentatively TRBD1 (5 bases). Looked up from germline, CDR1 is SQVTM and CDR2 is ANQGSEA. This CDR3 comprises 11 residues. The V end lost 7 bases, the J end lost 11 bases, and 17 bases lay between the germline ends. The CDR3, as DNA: TGCAGCGCCGTCGGGGGAAAGGAGGCTTTCTTT. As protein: CSAVGGKEAFF. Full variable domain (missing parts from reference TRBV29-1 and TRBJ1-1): SAVISQKPSRDICQRGTSLTIQCQVDSQVTMMFWYRQQPGQSLTLIATANQGSEATYESGFVIDKFPISRPNLTFSTLTVSNMSPEDSSIYLCSAVGGKEAFFGQGTRLTVV.

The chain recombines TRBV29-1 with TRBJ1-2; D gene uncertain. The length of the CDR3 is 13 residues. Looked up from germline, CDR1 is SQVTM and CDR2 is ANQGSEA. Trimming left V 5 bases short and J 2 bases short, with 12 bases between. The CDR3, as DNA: TGCAGCGTTCAGACACCGACCAACTATGGCTACACCTTC. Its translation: CSVQTPTNYGYTF.

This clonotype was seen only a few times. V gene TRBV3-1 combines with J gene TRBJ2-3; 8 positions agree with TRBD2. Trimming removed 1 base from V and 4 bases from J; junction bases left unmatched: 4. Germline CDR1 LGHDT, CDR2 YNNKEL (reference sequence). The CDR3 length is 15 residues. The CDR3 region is CASSQAGGVADTQYF. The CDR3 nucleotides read TGTGCCAGCAGCCAAGCGGGGGGGGTTGCAGATACGCAGTATTTT.

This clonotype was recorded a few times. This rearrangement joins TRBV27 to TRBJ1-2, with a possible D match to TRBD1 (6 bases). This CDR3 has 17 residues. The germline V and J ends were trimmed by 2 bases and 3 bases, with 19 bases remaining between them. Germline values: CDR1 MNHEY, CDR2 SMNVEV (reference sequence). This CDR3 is CASSLARKQGAYYGYTF. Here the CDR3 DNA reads TGTGCCAGCAGTTTAGCCCGTAAACAGGGAGCATACTATGGCTACACCTTC.

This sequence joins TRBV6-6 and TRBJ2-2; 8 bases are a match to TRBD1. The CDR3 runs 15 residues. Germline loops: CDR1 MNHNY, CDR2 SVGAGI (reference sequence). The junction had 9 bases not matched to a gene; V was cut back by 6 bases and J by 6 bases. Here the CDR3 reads CASSKTGGAAGELFF. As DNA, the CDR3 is TGTGCCAGCAGCAAAACAGGGGGAGCGGCCGGGGAGCTGTTTTTT.

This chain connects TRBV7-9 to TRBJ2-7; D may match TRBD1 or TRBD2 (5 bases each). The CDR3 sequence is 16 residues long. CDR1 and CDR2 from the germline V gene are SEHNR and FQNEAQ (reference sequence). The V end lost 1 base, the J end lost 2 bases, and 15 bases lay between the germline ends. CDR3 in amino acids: CASSLGGGFEAYEQYF. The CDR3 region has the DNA TGTGCCAGCAGCTTAGGTGGGGGATTCGAGGCCTACGAGCAGTACTTC. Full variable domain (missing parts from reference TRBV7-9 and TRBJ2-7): DTGVSQNPRHKITKRGQNVTFRCDPISEHNRLYWYRQTLGQGPEFLTYFQNEAQLEKSRLLSDRFSAERPKGSFSTLEIQRTEQGDSAMYLCASSLGGGFEAYEQYFGPGTRLTVT.

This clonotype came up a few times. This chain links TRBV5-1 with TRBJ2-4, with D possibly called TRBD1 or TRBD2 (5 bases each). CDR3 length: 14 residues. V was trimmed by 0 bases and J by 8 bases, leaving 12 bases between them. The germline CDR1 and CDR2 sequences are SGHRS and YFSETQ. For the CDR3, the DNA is TGCGCCAGCAGCTTGGGAGGGGACGGGGACATTCAGTACTTC. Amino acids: CASSLGGDGDIQYF.

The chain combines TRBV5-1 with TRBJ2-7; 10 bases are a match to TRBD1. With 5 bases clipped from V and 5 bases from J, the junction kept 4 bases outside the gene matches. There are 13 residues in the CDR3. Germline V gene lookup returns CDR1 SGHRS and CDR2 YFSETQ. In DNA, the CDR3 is TGCGCCAGCAGGGACGGGACAGGGGACGAGCAGTACTTC. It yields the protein CASRDGTGDEQYF.

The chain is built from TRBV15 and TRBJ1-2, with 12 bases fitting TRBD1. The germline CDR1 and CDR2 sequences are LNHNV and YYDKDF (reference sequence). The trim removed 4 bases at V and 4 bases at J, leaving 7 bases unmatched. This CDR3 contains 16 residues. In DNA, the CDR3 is TGTGCCACCAGCACCCTGGGACAGGGGGCGATCTATGGCTACACCTTC. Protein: CATSTLGQGAIYGYTF. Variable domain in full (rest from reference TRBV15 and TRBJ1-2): DAMVIQNPRYQVTQFGKPVTLSCSQTLNHNVMYWYQQKSSQAPKLLFHYYDKDFNNEADTPDNFQSRRPNTSFCFLDIRSPGLGDTAMYLCATSTLGQGAIYGYTFGSGTRLTVV.

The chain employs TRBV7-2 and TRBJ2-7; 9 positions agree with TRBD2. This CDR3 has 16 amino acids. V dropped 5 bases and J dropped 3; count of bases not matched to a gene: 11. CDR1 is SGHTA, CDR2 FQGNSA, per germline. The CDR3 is CASSKTAGGIRYEQYF. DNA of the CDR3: TGTGCCAGCAGCAAGACTGCGGGGGGGATCCGCTACGAGCAGTACTTC.